Given below is one TCR beta chain in context. Per the germline V gene, CDR1 is SGHVS and CDR2 is FQNEAQ. The CDR3 extends over 16 amino acids. Losses at the gene ends were 2 bases for V and 5 bases for J; bases not matched to a gene: 9. Some clones are missing from TCRdb's copy, which holds only in-frame ones; the method was immunoSEQ multiplex PCR. The table lists 130,000 or so clones, 93% of them singletons. The record originates from a study of OX40 agonist ivuxolimab in advanced cancers. This chain joins TRBV7-8 and TRBJ2-1, with 7 positions matching TRBD1. Material: CD4+ or CD8+ T cells sorted from blood, obtained in a trial of the OX40 agonist ivuxolimab. The TCR was taken from an adult with an advanced solid tumor such as melanoma, head and neck, liver or kidney cancer. CDR3 nucleotide sequence: TGTGCCAGCAGCTTAATAGACAGGGTTGCCCACAATGAGCAGTTCTTC. Translation: CASSLIDRVAHNEQFF.